Below, one T cell receptor (beta chain) is given with its context. The sample is drawn from a study of blood T cell repertoires in COVID-19. In the original processing: Reference gene primers were amplified, and this amplification served to estimate nucleated cell counts. The data were produced by immunoSEQ multiplex PCR, yet TCRdb's version contains in-frame clones alone and is incomplete. The V and J calls and clone size are taken from that table; D and trimming were inferred from the DNA. The table lists some 260,000 clones, around 87% of them singletons. The V gene end was trimmed by 0 bases and the J gene end by 5 bases; junction bases not matched to a gene: 4. The CDR3 length is 15 residues. CDR1 and CDR2 from the germline V gene are SGHRS and YFSETQ.

The TCR sequence derives from a woman aged 25 to 45 with acute COVID-19. Sequencing used PBMCs or T cells enriched from blood (not recorded which). The chain has TRBV5-1 and TRBJ2-1; 8 nucleotides align to TRBD2. CDR3 in amino acids: CASSLGSGANNEQFF. The CDR3 DNA reads TGCGCCAGCAGCTTGGGTAGCGGGGCTAACAATGAGCAGTTCTTC.